This is a list of T cell receptor beta chains from one sample in a study of CD8 T cells in Susac syndrome. One entry per CDR3 protein results from TCRdb running MiXCR on the immunoSEQ multiplex PCR reads. The profile shows approximately 190,000 distinct CDR3 sequences, around 93% of them singletons. What was sequenced was CD4+ T cells from PBMCs. The source of these receptors is a human donor in good health. Both conserved end residues are part of each CDR3. Each record gives: clone size, V gene, D gene, J gene, CDR3 DNA, CDR3 protein. The D gene is left open where the match is weak. Rows may omit the clone size; those that give it use once, few, many or a size class.

>-|TRBV2|TRBD1|TRBJ1-2
TGTGCCAGACACAGGGGATTGGGCTATGGCTACACCTTC
CARHRGLGYGYTF
>-|TRBV5-1|-|TRBJ2-2
TGCGCCAGCAGCCCCAATCGGGGGTCGGGGACCGGGGAGCTGTTTTTT
CASSPNRGSGTGELFF
>-|TRBV18|-|TRBJ2-5
TGTGCCAGCTCACCAGAACTAGCCGCGGAGACCCAGTACTTC
CASSPELAAETQYF
>-|TRBV9|-|TRBJ2-4
TGTGCCAGCAGCGCCCTTGCGGACAGTTTAGCCAAAAACATTCAGTACTTC
CASSALADSLAKNIQYF
>-|TRBV12-3/TRBV12-4|TRBD1|TRBJ2-7
TGTGCCAGCAGCCTCGAGACAGGGGAGCAGTACTTC
CASSLETGEQYF
>-|TRBV27|-|TRBJ2-1
TGTGCCAGCAGTTCGTCACAGGGAAATGAGCAGTTCTTC
CASSSSQGNEQFF
>-|TRBV20-1|TRBD1|TRBJ1-2
TGCAGTGCTACCGGGACAGGGGGTTTTGGCTACACCTTC
CSATGTGGFGYTF
>-|TRBV7-2|-|TRBJ1-1
TGTGCCAGCAGCTCTGGACGCCACACTGAAGCTTTCTTT
CASSSGRHTEAFF
>-|TRBV20-1|TRBD1|TRBJ1-4
TGCAGTGCTTCCAGGGGGGGACAGGGACTGCAACTGTTTTTT
CSASRGGQGLQLFF
>-|TRBV4-3|-|TRBJ1-4
TGCGCCAGCAGCCCCTCGGGAGGGGGGGCAACTAATGAAAAACTGTTTTTT
CASSPSGGGATNEKLFF
>-|TRBV4-3|TRBD2|TRBJ2-1
TGCGCCAGCAGCCATACCTTAGCGGGGGTTTACAATGAGCAGTTCTTC
CASSHTLAGVYNEQFF
>once|TRBV5-1|-|TRBJ2-5
TGCGCCAGCAGCTTGGCCTTTGGAGCCGGGGGGACCCAGTACTTC
CASSLAFGAGGTQYF
>-|TRBV27|-|TRBJ2-1
TGTGCCAGCAGTTTGTTTACAGGGCCGCGGAATGAGCAGTTCTTC
CASSLFTGPRNEQFF
>-|TRBV5-1|-|TRBJ1-4
TGCGCCAGCAGCTTGGGTCCAGGCCGAGAAAAACTGTTTTTT
CASSLGPGREKLFF
>-|TRBV9|-|TRBJ1-1
TGTGCCAGCAGCCCGCCAGTTAGCCTCACTGAAGCTTTCTTT
CASSPPVSLTEAFF
>-|TRBV29-1|TRBD1|TRBJ1-2
TGCAGCGTTGGAGGGGGCGGAGGGTATGGCTACACCTTC
CSVGGGGGYGYTF
>-|TRBV3-1|-|TRBJ1-1
TGTGCCAGCCGGAGCGGTAACGCTGAAGCTTTCTTT
CASRSGNAEAFF
>-|TRBV5-1|-|TRBJ2-7
TGCGCCAGCAGGCGGAGCGGGCCTACCTACGAGCAGTACTTC
CASRRSGPTYEQYF
>-|TRBV2|-|TRBJ2-3
TGTGCCAGCAGGGGGGGGCAGGGGGCGAAAGATACGCAGTATTTT
CASRGGQGAKDTQYF
>once|TRBV7-2|-|TRBJ2-3
TGTGCCAGCAGCTTAGATTGGGGCACAGATACGCAGTATTTT
CASSLDWGTDTQYF
>-|TRBV3-1|-|TRBJ1-6
TGTGCCAGCAGCCAATTAACCGGGGGAAATTCACCCCTCCACTTT
CASSQLTGGNSPLHF
>-|TRBV6-6|TRBD1|TRBJ1-1
TGTGCCAGCAGTTACCTGGCAGGGGGCGGAACTGAAGCTTTCTTT
CASSYLAGGGTEAFF
>-|TRBV28|-|TRBJ2-5
TGTGCCAGCGGGGCAGCCCTAGAGACCCAGTACTTC
CASGAALETQYF
>-|TRBV18|-|TRBJ1-1
TGTGCCAGCTCACCCCCGTCTCTCTCCGGGGGGACTGAAGCTTTCTTT
CASSPPSLSGGTEAFF
>-|TRBV13|TRBD1|TRBJ2-7
TGTGCCAGCAGCTTAAGTTCCCCCTCCGGGACAGTGCGTTACGAGCAGTACTTC
CASSLSSPSGTVRYEQYF
>-|TRBV25-1|-|TRBJ2-2
TGTGCCAGCAGTGAATGGGACGCCGGGGAGCTGTTTTTT
CASSEWDAGELFF
>-|TRBV3-1|TRBD1|TRBJ2-7
TGTGCCAGCAGCCAACTTCGGACAGGAACCTACGAGCAGTACTTC
CASSQLRTGTYEQYF
>-|TRBV7-9|-|TRBJ1-1
TGTGCCAGCAGCTTACACAGGGTGGACACTGAAGCTTTCTTT
CASSLHRVDTEAFF
>-|TRBV5-1|-|TRBJ1-1
TGCGCCAGCAGCCCCGTAGGGGCTGAAGCTTTCTTT
CASSPVGAEAFF
>-|TRBV6-5|-|TRBJ2-1
TGTGCCAGCAGGCAGGGACCACTCGAGCAGTTCTTC
CASRQGPLEQFF
>-|TRBV28|-|TRBJ1-2
TGTGCCAGCAGACCCCTCGTACATGGCTACACCTTC
CASRPLVHGYTF
>-|TRBV29-1|-|TRBJ1-4
TGCAGCGCAAGTTTTGGCCTCGAAAAACTGTTTTTT
CSASFGLEKLFF
>-|TRBV6-5|-|TRBJ1-3
TGTGCCAGCAGTTACCGGGGATTTACTGGAAACACCATATATTTT
CASSYRGFTGNTIYF
>-|TRBV7-9|-|TRBJ2-3
TGTGCCAGCAGCTTAGGTCCCTTAGGGGCAAAGGCAGATACGCAGTATTTT
CASSLGPLGAKADTQYF
>-|TRBV15|-|TRBJ1-4
TGTGCCACCAGCGTCGGGGGAAATAATGAAAAACTGTTTTTT
CATSVGGNNEKLFF
>-|TRBV20-1|-|TRBJ2-3
TGCAGTGCTAGAGAAGCGACTACCCGGTCCCCGCAGTATTTT
CSAREATTRSPQYF
>-|TRBV7-8|TRBD1|TRBJ1-5
TGTGCCAGCAGCTTAACGGGACAGGTTAGCAATCAGCCCCAGCATTTT
CASSLTGQVSNQPQHF
>-|TRBV2|TRBD2|TRBJ2-5
TGTGCCAGCAGACTAGCGGGGGAGCGGGAGACCCAGTACTTC
CASRLAGERETQYF
>-|TRBV29-1|-|TRBJ2-1
TGCAGCGCAGCACAGAACTACAATGAGCAGTTCTTC
CSAAQNYNEQFF
>once|TRBV4-1|TRBD2|TRBJ2-1
TGCGCCAGCAGCCAAGAAGAGTGGGCGGGGGTGTACAATGAGCAGTTCTTC
CASSQEEWAGVYNEQFF